Following are 3 T cell receptor beta chains from one sample sequenced in a study of T cells in Graves' hyperthyroidism and ophthalmopathy. The investigators amplified TCR beta CDR3 regions from RNA transcripts. In the first-round RT-PCR of the TCR CDR3, the HTBI primer set was used. MiXCR, applied by TCRdb to the multiplex PCR reads, yields one record per CDR3 protein. The sample shows fewer than 450,000 distinct CDR3 sequences, approximately 14% of them seen only once. Sequencing was performed on blood. The receptors derive from a woman aged 55 to 70 with Graves' ophthalmopathy.

This clonotype was recorded at least ten times. The chain combines TRBV20-1 with TRBJ2-1, with 13 positions matching TRBD2. The length of the CDR3 is 13 residues. Germline V gives CDR1 DFQATT, CDR2 SNEGSKA (reference sequence). V shed 7 bases and J 7 bases; nucleotides not matched to a gene: 4. The CDR3 region has the DNA TGCAGTGTGACTAGCGGGAGGTGGAATGAGCAGTTCTTC. Translated: CSVTSGRWNEQFF.

This clonotype was seen ten or more times. The rearrangement uses TRBV7-2 and TRBJ2-1; a possible D gene is TRBD2 (6 bases). V was clipped by 3 bases and J by 5 bases, with 17 bases between them. This CDR3 is 16 amino acids long. Germline CDR1 reads SGHTA; CDR2 reads FQGNSA. The CDR3 region is CASSFRLAIPDNEQFF. The CDR3 DNA is TGTGCCAGCAGCTTTCGTCTAGCGATCCCCGACAATGAGCAGTTCTTC.

The sample holds many counts of this clonotype. J is TRBJ2-3 and V is TRBV20-1, with 12 bases lining up with TRBD2. CDR1 and CDR2 (germline): DFQATT, SNEGSKA (reference sequence). Unmatched junction bases numbered 5, after V lost 6 bases and J lost 1 base. The CDR3 length is 15 residues. CDR3 sequence reads: CSALRTSGGTDTQYF. The CDR3, as DNA: TGCAGTGCCCTAAGGACTAGCGGGGGCACAGATACGCAGTATTTT.